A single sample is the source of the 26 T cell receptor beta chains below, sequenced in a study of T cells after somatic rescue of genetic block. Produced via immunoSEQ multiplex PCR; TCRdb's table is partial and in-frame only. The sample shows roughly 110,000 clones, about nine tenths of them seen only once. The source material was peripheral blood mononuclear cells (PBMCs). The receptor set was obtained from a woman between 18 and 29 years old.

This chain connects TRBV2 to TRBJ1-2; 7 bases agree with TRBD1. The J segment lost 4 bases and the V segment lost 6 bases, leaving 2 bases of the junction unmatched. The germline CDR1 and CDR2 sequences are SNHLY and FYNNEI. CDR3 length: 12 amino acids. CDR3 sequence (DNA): TGTGCCAGCAGGGGGACAGTCTATGGCTACACCTTC. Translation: CASRGTVYGYTF.

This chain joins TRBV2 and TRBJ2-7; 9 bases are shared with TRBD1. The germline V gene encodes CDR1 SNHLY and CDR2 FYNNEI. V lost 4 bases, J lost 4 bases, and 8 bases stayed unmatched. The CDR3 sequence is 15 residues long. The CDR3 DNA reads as TGTGCCAGCAGTGGGCATGGACAGGGGAGGTACGAGCAGTACTTC. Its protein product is CASSGHGQGRYEQYF.

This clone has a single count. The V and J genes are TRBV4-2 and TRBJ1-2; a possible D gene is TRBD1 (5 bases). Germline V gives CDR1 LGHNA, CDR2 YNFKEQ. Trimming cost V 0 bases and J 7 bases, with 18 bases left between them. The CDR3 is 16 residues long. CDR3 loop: CASSQDRGFLIGGYTF. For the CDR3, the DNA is TGTGCCAGCAGCCAAGACCGGGGGTTTCTTATCGGTGGCTACACCTTC.

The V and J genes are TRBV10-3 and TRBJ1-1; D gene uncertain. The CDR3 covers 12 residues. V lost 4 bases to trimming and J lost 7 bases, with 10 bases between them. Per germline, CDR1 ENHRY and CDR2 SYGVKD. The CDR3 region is CAISASAVEAFF. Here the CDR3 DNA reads TGTGCCATCAGTGCGTCAGCAGTTGAAGCTTTCTTT.

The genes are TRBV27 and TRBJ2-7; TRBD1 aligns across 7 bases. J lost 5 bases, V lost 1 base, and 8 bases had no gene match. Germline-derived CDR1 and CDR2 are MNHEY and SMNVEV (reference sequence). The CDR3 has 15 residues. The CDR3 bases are TGTGCCAGCAGTTTATTACCAGGGGGTGCCCACGAGCAGTACTTC. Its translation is CASSLLPGGAHEQYF.

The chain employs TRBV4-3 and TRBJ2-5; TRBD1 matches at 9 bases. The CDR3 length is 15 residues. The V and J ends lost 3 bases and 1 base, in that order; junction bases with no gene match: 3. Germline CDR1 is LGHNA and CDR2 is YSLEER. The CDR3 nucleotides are TGCGCCAGCAGCCAGGGACAGGGTTTCCAAGAGACCCAGTACTTC. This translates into CASSQGQGFQETQYF.

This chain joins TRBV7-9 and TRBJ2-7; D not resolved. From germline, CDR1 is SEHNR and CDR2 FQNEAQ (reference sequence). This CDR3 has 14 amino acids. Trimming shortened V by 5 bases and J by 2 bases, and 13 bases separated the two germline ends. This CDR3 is CASSPPAGPYEQYF. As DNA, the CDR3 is TGTGCCAGCAGCCCCCCTGCAGGCCCCTACGAGCAGTACTTC.

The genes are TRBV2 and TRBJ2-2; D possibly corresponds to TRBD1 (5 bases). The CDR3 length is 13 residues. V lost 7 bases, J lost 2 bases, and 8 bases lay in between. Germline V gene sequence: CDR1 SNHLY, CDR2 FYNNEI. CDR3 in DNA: TGTGCCAGCATGAGGACAAACACCGGGGAGCTGTTTTTT. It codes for CASMRTNTGELFF.

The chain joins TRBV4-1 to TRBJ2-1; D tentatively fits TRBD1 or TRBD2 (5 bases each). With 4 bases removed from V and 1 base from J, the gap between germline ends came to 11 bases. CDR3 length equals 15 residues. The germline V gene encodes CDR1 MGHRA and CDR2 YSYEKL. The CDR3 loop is CASSLGRSSYNEQFF. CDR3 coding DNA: TGCGCCAGCAGCCTGGGACGGTCGTCCTACAATGAGCAGTTCTTC.

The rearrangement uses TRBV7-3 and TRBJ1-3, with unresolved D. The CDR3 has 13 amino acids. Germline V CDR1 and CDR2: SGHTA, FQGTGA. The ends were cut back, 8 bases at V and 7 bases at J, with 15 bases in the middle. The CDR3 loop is CASSPGLGNTIYF. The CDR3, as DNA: TGTGCCAGCTCTCCCGGGCTGGGTAACACCATATATTTT. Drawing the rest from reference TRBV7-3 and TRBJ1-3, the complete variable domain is GAGVSQTPSNKVTEKGKYVELRCDPISGHTALYWYRQSLGQGPEFLIYFQGTGAADDSGLPNDRFFAVRPEGSVSTLKIQRTERGDSAVYLCASSPGLGNTIYFGEGSWLTVV.

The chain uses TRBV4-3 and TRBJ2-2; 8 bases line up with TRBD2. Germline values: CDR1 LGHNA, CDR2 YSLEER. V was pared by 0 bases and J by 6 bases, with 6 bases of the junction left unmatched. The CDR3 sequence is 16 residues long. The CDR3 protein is CASSQDRGLESGELFF. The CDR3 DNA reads TGCGCCAGCAGCCAAGATAGGGGACTAGAATCCGGGGAGCTGTTTTTT.

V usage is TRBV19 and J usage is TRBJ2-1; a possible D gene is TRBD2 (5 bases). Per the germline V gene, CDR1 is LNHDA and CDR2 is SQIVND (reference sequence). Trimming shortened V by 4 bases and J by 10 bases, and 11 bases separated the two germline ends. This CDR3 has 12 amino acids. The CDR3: CASSKTQREQFF. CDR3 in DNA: TGTGCCAGTAGTAAGACTCAGCGGGAGCAGTTCTTC.

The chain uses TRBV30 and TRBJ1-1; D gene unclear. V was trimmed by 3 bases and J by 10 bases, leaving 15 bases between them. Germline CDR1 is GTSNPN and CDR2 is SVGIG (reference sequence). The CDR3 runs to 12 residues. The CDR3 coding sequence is TGTGCCTGGAGCAAGACCCCCCGGGGAGCTTTCTTT. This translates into CAWSKTPRGAFF.

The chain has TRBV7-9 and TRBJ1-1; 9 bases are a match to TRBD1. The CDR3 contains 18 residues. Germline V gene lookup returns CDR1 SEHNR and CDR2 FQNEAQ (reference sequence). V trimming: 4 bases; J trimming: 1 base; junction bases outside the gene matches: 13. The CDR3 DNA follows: TGTGCCAGCAGCTCAAAAGGACAGGGGCCGAACCCGAACACTGAAGCTTTCTTT. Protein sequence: CASSSKGQGPNPNTEAFF.

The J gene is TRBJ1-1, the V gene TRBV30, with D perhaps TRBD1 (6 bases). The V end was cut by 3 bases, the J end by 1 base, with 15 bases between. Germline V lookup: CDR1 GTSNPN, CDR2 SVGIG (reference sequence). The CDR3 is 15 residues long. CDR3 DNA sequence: TGTGCCTGGAGAGGATTCAGGGGACAGAACACTGAAGCTTTCTTT. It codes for CAWRGFRGQNTEAFF.

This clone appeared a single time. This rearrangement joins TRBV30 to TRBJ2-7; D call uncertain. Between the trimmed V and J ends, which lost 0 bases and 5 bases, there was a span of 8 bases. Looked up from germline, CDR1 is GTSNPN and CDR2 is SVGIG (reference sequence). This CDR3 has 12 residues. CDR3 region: CAWSVQGNEQYF. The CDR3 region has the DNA TGTGCCTGGAGTGTACAAGGTAACGAGCAGTACTTC.

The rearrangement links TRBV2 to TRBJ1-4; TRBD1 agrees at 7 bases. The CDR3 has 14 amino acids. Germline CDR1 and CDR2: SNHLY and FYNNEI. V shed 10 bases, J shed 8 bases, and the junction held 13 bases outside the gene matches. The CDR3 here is CATSETGLEEKLFF. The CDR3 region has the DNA TGTGCCACCAGCGAGACAGGGCTGGAAGAAAAACTGTTTTTT.

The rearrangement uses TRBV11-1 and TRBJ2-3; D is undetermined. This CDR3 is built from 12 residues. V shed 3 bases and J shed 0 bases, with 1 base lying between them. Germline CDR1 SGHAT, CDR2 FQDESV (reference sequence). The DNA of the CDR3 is TGTGCCAGCAGCTTGAGCACAGATACGCAGTATTTT. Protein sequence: CASSLSTDTQYF.

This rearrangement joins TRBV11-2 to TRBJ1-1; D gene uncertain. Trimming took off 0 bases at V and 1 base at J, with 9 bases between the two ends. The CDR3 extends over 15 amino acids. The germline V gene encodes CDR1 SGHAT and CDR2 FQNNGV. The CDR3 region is CASSLDYGPNTEAFF. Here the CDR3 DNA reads TGTGCCAGCAGCTTAGATTACGGTCCGAACACTGAAGCTTTCTTT.

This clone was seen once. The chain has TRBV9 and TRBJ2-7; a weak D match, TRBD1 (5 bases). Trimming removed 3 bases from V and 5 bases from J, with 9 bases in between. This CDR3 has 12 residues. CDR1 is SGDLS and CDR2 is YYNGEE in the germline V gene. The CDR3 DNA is TGTGCCAGCAGCGGAGACAGTAACGAGCAGTACTTC. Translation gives CASSGDSNEQYF.

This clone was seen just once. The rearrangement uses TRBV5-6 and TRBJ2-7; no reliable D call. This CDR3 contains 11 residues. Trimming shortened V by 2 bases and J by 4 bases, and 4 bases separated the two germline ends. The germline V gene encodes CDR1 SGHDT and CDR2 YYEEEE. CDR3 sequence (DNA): TGTGCCAGCAGCTTTTTATACGAGCAGTACTTC. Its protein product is CASSFLYEQYF. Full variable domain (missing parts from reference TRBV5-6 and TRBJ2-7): DAGVTQSPTHLIKTRGQQVTLRCSPKSGHDTVSWYQQALGQGPQFIFQYYEEEERQRGNFPDRFSGHQFPNYSSELNVNALLLGDSALYLCASSFLYEQYFGPGTRLTVT.

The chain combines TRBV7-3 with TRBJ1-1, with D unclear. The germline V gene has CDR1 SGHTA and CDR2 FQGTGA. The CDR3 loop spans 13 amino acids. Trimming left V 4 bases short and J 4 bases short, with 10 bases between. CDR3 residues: CASSSHPGTEAFF. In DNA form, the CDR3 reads TGTGCCAGCAGCTCCCATCCGGGCACTGAAGCTTTCTTT.

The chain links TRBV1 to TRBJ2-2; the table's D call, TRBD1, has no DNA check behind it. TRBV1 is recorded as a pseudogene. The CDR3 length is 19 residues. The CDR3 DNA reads TGCACCAGCAGCCGAAAATACCACAGGGGAAGGTATAGTGCCGGGGAGCTGTTTTTT. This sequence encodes CTSSRKYHRGRYSAGELFF.

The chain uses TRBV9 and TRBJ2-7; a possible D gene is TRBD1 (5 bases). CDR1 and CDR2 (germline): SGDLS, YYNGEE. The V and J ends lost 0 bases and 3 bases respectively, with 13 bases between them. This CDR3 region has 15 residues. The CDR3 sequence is CASSVEAGKLYEQYF. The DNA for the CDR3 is TGTGCCAGCAGCGTAGAGGCAGGGAAGCTCTACGAGCAGTACTTC. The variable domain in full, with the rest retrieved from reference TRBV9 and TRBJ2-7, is DSGVTQTPKHLITATGQRVTLRCSPRSGDLSVYWYQQSLDQGLQFLIQYYNGEERAKGNILERFSAQQFPDLHSELNLSSLELGDSALYFCASSVEAGKLYEQYFGPGTRLTVT.

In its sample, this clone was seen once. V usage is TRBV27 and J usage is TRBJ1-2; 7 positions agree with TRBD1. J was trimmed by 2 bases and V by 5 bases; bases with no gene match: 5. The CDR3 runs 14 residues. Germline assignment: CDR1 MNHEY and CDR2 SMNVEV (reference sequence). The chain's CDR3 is CASSPPGGNYGYTF. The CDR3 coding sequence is TGTGCCAGCAGTCCCCCAGGGGGGAACTATGGCTACACCTTC.

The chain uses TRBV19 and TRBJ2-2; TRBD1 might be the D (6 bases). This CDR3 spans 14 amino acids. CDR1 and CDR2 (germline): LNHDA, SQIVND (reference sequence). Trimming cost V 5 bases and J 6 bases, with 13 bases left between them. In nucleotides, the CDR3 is TGTGCCAGTAGTTCGTTCAGGGGCCCCGGGGAGCTGTTTTTT. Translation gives CASSSFRGPGELFF.